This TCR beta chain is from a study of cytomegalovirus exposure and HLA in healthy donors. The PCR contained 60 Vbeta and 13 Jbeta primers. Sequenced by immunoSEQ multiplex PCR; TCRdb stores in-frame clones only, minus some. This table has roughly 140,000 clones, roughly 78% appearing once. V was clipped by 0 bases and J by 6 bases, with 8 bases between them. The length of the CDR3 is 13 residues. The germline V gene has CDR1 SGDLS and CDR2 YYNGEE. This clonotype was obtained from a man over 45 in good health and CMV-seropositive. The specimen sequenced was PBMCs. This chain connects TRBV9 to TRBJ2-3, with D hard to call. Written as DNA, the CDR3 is TGTGCCAGCAGCGTAGCTCTAGAGGATACGCAGTATTTT. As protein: CASSVALEDTQYF.